The 12 T cell receptor beta chains reported below all come from one sample, sequenced in a study of cytomegalovirus exposure and HLA in healthy donors (dated by TCRdb to about 2017). Libraries came from the immunoSEQ multiplex PCR assay. The multiplex PCR relied on a mix of 60 forward primers for TCR Vbeta segments and 13 reverse primers for TCR Jbeta segments. TCRdb mirrors the immuneACCESS table, restricted to in-frame sequences. Some clones are absent from its copies; in checked studies, under half trace to an unresolved V gene, and the reason for the others is unknown. This sample has approximately 140,000 clones in its table, and around 79% of those were observed once. The top ten hold about 4% of the sample. The specimen sequenced was PBMCs. These receptor sequences come from a human donor in good health.

This chain joins TRBV5-4 and TRBJ2-1; maybe TRBD2 (6 bases). The CDR3 has 14 residues. CDR1 and CDR2 (germline): SGHNT, YYREEE (reference sequence). The ends were cut back, 4 bases at V and 5 bases at J, with 13 bases in the middle. Here the CDR3 DNA reads TGTGCCAGCAGCCCGGGACTCCGAAACAATGAGCAGTTCTTC. This gives the protein CASSPGLRNNEQFF.

This chain uses TRBV30 with TRBJ1-5; 9 bases line up with TRBD1. The V gene end was trimmed by 1 base and the J gene end by 3 bases; junction bases not matched to a gene: 7. The CDR3 contains 16 residues. Per the germline V gene, CDR1 is GTSNPN and CDR2 is SVGIG (reference sequence). The chain's CDR3 is CAWSGGTGYYNQPQHF. In DNA, the CDR3 is TGTGCCTGGAGTGGAGGGACAGGGTATTACAATCAGCCCCAGCATTTT.

The genes are TRBV4-1 and TRBJ2-4, with D possibly TRBD1 on 6 matching bases. Germline V CDR1 and CDR2: MGHRA, YSYEKL. Deletions cut 1 base from V and 5 bases from J, with 9 bases between. This CDR3 has 14 amino acids. Written as DNA, the CDR3 is TGCGCCAGCAGCCAAGGGGGGCAGGAAAACATTCAGTACTTC. Residues: CASSQGGQENIQYF.

V is TRBV6-1 and J is TRBJ1-1; 7 positions agree with TRBD1. The V and J ends lost 3 bases and 6 bases, in that order; junction bases with no gene match: 7. Germline-derived CDR1 and CDR2 are MNHNS and SASEGT. The CDR3 is 14 amino acids. The DNA for the CDR3 is TGTGCCAGCAGTGAGAATAGGGGGCTCGCTGAAGCTTTCTTT. This gives the protein CASSENRGLAEAFF.

This chain uses TRBV28 with TRBJ1-3; D not certain. The V gene's germline CDR1 is MDHEN and CDR2 SYDVKM. Trimming took 10 bases from V and 2 from J, leaving 9 bases between them. There are 12 residues in the CDR3. The CDR3 sequence is CATRFAGNTIYF. CDR3 sequence (DNA): TGTGCCACCAGGTTCGCTGGAAACACCATATATTTT.

The chain links TRBV2 to TRBJ2-7; 8 nucleotides line up with TRBD1. Germline values: CDR1 SNHLY, CDR2 FYNNEI. J lost 0 bases, V lost 6 bases, and 7 bases had no gene match. The CDR3 covers 15 residues. The CDR3 bases are TGTGCCAGCAGCTGGGACAGGTCGAGCTCCTACGAGCAGTACTTC. It yields the protein CASSWDRSSSYEQYF.

V gene TRBV28 combines with J gene TRBJ1-3; TRBD1 matches 10 bases. Germline lookup yields CDR1 MDHEN and CDR2 SYDVKM. This CDR3 is built from 13 residues. The V and J ends lost 8 bases and 13 bases, in that order; junction bases with no gene match: 11. CDR3 bases: TGTGCCAGCGGGACAGGGGCCCCCGAGTGGATATATTTT. It codes for CASGTGAPEWIYF.

V gene TRBV28 combines with J gene TRBJ2-2, with TRBD2 matching over 8 bases. Germline CDR1 and CDR2: MDHEN and SYDVKM. V gave up 5 bases and J gave up 0 bases; unmatched junction bases: 5. This CDR3 has 16 residues. This CDR3 reads CASSLQAGANTGELFF. The CDR3 nucleotides are TGTGCCAGCAGTCTTCAAGCGGGAGCGAACACCGGGGAGCTGTTTTTT.

The rearrangement links TRBV4-2 to TRBJ1-5, with D hard to call. This CDR3 spans 15 amino acids. The ends were cut back, 4 bases at V and 2 bases at J, with 12 bases in the middle. Per the germline V gene, CDR1 is LGHNA and CDR2 is YNFKEQ. The CDR3 region is CASSPGDNRNQPQHF. The CDR3 DNA sequence: TGTGCCAGCAGCCCCGGGGATAACCGCAATCAGCCCCAGCATTTT.

The chain links TRBV7-6 to TRBJ2-2; 7 bases align to TRBD2. CDR1 and CDR2 from the germline V gene are SGHVS and FNYEAQ. With V trimmed by 2 bases and J by 5 bases, 8 bases remained unmatched. CDR3 length: 16 amino acids. Here the CDR3 reads CASSLMGEGQTGELFF. In DNA form, the CDR3 reads TGTGCCAGCAGCTTAATGGGGGAGGGCCAAACCGGGGAGCTGTTTTTT. Supplemented by reference TRBV7-6 and TRBJ2-2, the full variable domain reads GAGVSQSPRYKVTKRGQDVALRCDPISGHVSLYWYRQALGQGPEFLTYFNYEAQQDKSGLPNDRFSAERPEGSISTLTIQRTEQRDSAMYRCASSLMGEGQTGELFFGEGSRLTVL.

This clone was detected only a few times. V is TRBV12-5 and J is TRBJ1-1, with a weak D call TRBD1 (6 bases). The CDR3 is 13 residues long. Trimming took off 5 bases at V and 1 base at J, with 8 bases between the two ends. Germline assignment: CDR1 LGHNT and CDR2 FRNRAP. The CDR3 DNA reads TGTGCTAGTGGTCGGACAGCGAACACTGAAGCTTTCTTT. Amino acid sequence: CASGRTANTEAFF.

This chain uses TRBV25-1 with TRBJ1-1; D perhaps matches TRBD1 (6 bases). The CDR3 extends over 13 amino acids. V was cut by 6 bases and J by 6 bases, with 14 bases left in between. The germline CDR1 and CDR2 sequences are MGHDK and SYGVNS. CDR3 coding DNA: TGTGCCAGCAGGGGACACGGACGTCCTGAAGCTTTCTTT. Protein: CASRGHGRPEAFF. Variable domain in full (rest from reference TRBV25-1 and TRBJ1-1): EADIYQTPRYLVIGTGKKITLECSQTMGHDKMYWYQQDPGMELHLIHYSYGVNSTEKGDLSSESTVSRIRTEHFPLTLESARPSHTSQYLCASRGHGRPEAFFGQGTRLTVV.